A selection of T cell receptor beta chains follows, all from one sample in a study of cytomegalovirus exposure and HLA in healthy donors. Generated by immunoSEQ multiplex PCR, the TCRdb table keeps only in-frame clones and is missing some. Among some 150,000 clones listed, around 69% were seen once. Input material: PBMCs. The source is a young woman in good health and CMV-seronegative. Both conserved end residues are part of each CDR3. A D gene is named only where the DNA matches it firmly. Not all rows give a size; the values are once, few, many and, for expanded clones, a class.

j_gene	abundance	d_gene	v_gene	CDR3aa	CDR3nt
TRBJ2-7	NA	TRBD2	TRBV28	CASSQPRGGAVRYEQYF	TGTGCCAGCAGCCAACCGCGGGGGGGGGCGGTTAGATACGAGCAGTACTTC
TRBJ2-7	NA	NA	TRBV5-1	CASSLAGTSTYEQYF	TGCGCCAGCAGCTTGGCCGGGACATCGACCTACGAGCAGTACTTC
TRBJ2-7	once	TRBD2	TRBV5-6	CASSLGVSGGRNTYEQYF	TGTGCCAGCAGCTTGGGAGTTAGCGGGGGGCGGAATACCTACGAGCAGTACTTC
TRBJ2-3	NA	TRBD2	TRBV18	CASSPTSGSTDTQYF	TGTGCCAGCTCACCGACTAGCGGGAGCACAGATACGCAGTATTTT
TRBJ1-5	NA	NA	TRBV9	CASSDYRVSNQPQHF	TGTGCCAGCAGCGACTACAGGGTCTCTAATCAGCCCCAGCATTTT
TRBJ2-5	NA	TRBD2	TRBV9	CASSVSGSKKETQYF	TGTGCCAGCAGCGTAAGCGGGAGCAAAAAAGAGACCCAGTACTTC
TRBJ1-6	NA	NA	TRBV28	CASNLHQGQSPLHF	TGTGCCAGCAACCTTCATCAGGGACAATCACCCCTCCACTTT
TRBJ1-4	NA	NA	TRBV2	CASSDRVTLRREKLFF	TGTGCCAGCAGTGATAGAGTGACACTGAGACGGGAAAAACTGTTTTTT
TRBJ2-7	NA	NA	TRBV30	CAWSAVTGTHYEQYF	TGTGCCTGGAGCGCAGTAACCGGGACACACTACGAGCAGTACTTC
TRBJ2-3	NA	NA	TRBV30	CAQRGLLSTDTQYF	TGTGCTCAAAGGGGGTTACTTAGCACAGATACGCAGTATTTT
TRBJ1-4	NA	TRBD1	TRBV6-1	CASKNAGTVEKLFF	TGTGCCAGCAAGAACGCGGGGACAGTTGAAAAACTGTTTTTT
TRBJ2-2	NA	TRBD2	TRBV2	CASGGGALTGELFF	TGTGCCAGCGGCGGGGGGGCGCTGACCGGGGAGCTGTTTTTT
TRBJ2-1	NA	NA	TRBV12-5	CASGLPTPSHEQFF	TGTGCTAGTGGTTTGCCTACCCCATCACATGAGCAGTTCTTC
TRBJ1-2	NA	TRBD1	TRBV10-3	CAISDDREGYGYTF	TGTGCCATCAGTGATGACAGGGAAGGATATGGCTACACCTTC
TRBJ2-7	NA	TRBD2	TRBV6-6	CASSYSDGGAYEQYF	TGTGCCAGCAGTTACTCTGACGGGGGGGCTTACGAGCAGTACTTC
TRBJ2-1	NA	TRBD2	TRBV7-6	CASSLQREGRNEQFF	TGTGCCAGCAGCTTACAGCGGGAGGGCCGGAATGAGCAGTTCTTC
TRBJ1-5	NA	TRBD1	TRBV7-8	CASSWGDRGLGQPQHF	TGTGCCAGCAGCTGGGGGGACAGGGGGCTTGGCCAGCCCCAGCATTTT
TRBJ2-2	NA	NA	TRBV10-3	CATAGGQSTGELFF	TGTGCCACCGCCGGGGGACAGTCCACCGGGGAGCTGTTTTTT